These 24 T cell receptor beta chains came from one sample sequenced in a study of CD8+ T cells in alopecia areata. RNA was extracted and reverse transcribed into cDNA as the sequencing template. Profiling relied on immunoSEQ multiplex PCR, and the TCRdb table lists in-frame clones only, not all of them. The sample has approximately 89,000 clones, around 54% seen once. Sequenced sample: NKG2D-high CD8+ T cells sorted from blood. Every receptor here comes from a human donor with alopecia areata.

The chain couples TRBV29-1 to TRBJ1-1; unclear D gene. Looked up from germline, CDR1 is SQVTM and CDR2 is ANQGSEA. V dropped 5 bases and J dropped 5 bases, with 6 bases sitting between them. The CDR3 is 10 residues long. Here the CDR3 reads CSVYSTEAFF. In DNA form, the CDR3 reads TGCAGCGTTTATTCGACTGAAGCTTTCTTT.

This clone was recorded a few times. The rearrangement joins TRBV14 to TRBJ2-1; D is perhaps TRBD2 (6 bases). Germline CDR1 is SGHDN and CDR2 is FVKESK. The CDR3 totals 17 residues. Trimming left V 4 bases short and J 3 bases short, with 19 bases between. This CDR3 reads CASSLETSPIYYNEQFF. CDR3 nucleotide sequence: TGTGCCAGCAGCCTAGAGACTAGTCCTATATACTACAATGAGCAGTTCTTC.

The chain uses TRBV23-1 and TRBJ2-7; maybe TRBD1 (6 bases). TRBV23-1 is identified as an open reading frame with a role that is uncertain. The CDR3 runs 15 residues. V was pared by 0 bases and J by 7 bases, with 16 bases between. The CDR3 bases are TGCGCCAGCAGTCAATCGGTGAGGGGGACATCTGAGCAGTACTTC. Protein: CASSQSVRGTSEQYF.

The CDR3 bases are TGTGCCAGTAGTATCGGGGTCGGCTACACCTTC. It translates to CASSIGVGYTF. J is TRBJ1-2 and V is TRBV19, with D uncertain. The V gene's germline CDR1 is LNHDA and CDR2 SQIVND (reference sequence). The V end lost 3 bases, the J end lost 8 bases, and 7 bases lay between the germline ends. The CDR3 is made up of 11 amino acids.

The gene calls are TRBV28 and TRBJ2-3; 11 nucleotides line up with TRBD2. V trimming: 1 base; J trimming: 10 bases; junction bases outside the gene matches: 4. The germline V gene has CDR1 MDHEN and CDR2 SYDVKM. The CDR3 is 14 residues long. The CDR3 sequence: CASSLLTSGKAQYF. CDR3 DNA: TGTGCCAGCAGTTTATTGACTAGCGGGAAGGCGCAGTATTTT.

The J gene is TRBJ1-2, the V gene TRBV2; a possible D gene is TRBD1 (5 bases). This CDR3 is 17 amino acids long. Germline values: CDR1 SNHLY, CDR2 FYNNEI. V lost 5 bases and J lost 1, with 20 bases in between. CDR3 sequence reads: CASSPTALPDINYGYTF. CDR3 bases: TGTGCCAGCAGTCCGACAGCTTTACCAGACATTAACTATGGCTACACCTTC.

The CDR3 DNA reads TGCAGTGCTGGACTAACCTACGAGCAGTACTTC. Amino acids: CSAGLTYEQYF. The rearrangement links TRBV20-1 to TRBJ2-7; a possible D gene is TRBD2 (6 bases). V was trimmed by 5 bases and J by 2 bases, leaving 7 bases between them. Germline V gene data show CDR1 as DFQATT and CDR2 as SNEGSKA (reference sequence). The CDR3 extends over 11 amino acids.

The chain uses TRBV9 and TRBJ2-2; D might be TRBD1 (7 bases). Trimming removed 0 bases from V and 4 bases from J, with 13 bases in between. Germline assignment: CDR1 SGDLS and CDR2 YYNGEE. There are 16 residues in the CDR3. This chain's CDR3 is CASSVAGGGITGELFF. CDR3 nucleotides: TGTGCCAGCAGCGTAGCTGGAGGGGGCATCACCGGGGAGCTGTTTTTT.

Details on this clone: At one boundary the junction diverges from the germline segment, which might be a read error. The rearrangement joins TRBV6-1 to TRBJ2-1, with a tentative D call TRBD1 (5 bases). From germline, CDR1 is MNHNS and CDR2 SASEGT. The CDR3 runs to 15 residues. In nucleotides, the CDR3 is TGTGTCAGCAGATTCTGGGGCTCCCTATACAATGAGCAGTTCTTC. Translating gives CVSRFWGSLYNEQFF.

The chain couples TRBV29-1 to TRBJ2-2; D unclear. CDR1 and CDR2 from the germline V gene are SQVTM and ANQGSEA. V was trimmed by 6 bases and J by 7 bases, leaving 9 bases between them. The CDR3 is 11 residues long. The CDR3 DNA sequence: TGCAGCGTCCAGGTCGACGGGGAGCTGTTTTTT. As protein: CSVQVDGELFF.

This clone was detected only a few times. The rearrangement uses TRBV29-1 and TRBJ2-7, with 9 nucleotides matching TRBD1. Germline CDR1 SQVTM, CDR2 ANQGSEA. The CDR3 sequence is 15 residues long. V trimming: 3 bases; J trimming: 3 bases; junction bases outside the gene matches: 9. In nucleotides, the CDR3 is TGCAGCGTTGAGGGCTTCGGGACAGGGAGCTACGAGCAGTACTTC. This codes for CSVEGFGTGSYEQYF.

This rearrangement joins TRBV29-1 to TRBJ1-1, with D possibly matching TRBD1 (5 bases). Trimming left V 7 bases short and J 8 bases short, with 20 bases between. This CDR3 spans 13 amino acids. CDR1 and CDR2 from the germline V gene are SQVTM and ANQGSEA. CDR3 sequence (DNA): TGCAGCGCCGACAGCAAGCGAACCATCGAAGCTTTCTTT. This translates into CSADSKRTIEAFF.

As DNA, the CDR3 is TGTGCCAGCAGTGAACTAGAGTTGGTTGGCTACACCTTC. Amino acid sequence: CASSELELVGYTF. The chain couples TRBV25-1 to TRBJ1-2, with unresolved D. The germline CDR1 and CDR2 sequences are MGHDK and SYGVNS. The V end was cut by 2 bases, the J end by 7 bases, with 11 bases between. The CDR3 is 13 amino acids.

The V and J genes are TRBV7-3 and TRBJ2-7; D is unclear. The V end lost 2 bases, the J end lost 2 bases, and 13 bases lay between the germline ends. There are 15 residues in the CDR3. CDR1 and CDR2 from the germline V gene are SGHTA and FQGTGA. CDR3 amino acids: CASSLYSGYTYEQYF. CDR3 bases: TGTGCCAGCAGCTTATACTCAGGATACACCTACGAGCAGTACTTC.

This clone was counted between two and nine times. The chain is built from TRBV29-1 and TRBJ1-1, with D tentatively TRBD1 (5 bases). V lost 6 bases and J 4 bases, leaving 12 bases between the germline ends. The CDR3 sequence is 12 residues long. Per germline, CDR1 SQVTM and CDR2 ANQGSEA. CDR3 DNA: TGCAGCGTCCCCGCAGGGAGCACTGAAGCTTTCTTT. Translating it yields CSVPAGSTEAFF.

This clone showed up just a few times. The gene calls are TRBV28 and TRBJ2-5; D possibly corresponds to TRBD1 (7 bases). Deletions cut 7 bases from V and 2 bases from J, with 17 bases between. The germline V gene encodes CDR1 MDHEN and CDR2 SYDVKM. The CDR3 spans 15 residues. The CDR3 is CASTVSAGGQETQYF. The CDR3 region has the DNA TGTGCCAGCACCGTATCGGCAGGGGGGCAAGAGACCCAGTACTTC.

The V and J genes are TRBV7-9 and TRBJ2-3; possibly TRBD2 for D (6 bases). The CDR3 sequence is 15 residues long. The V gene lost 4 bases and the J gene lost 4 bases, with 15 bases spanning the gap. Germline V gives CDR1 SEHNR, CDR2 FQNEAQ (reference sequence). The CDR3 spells CASSSNGGDPDTQYF. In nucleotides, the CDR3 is TGTGCCAGCAGCTCGAATGGAGGGGACCCAGATACGCAGTATTTT.

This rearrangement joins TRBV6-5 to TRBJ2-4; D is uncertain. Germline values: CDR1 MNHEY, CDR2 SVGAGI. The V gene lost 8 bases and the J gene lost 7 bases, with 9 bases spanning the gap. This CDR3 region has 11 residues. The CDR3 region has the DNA TGTGCCAGCCGGATGGGGAACATTCAGTACTTC. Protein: CASRMGNIQYF.

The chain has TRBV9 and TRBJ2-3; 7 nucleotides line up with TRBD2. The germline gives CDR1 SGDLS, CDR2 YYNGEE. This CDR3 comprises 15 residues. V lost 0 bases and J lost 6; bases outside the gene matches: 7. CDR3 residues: CASSVAAASGDTQYF. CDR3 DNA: TGTGCCAGCAGCGTAGCGGCGGCTAGCGGTGATACGCAGTATTTT. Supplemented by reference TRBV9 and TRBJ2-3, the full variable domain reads DSGVTQTPKHLITATGQRVTLRCSPRSGDLSVYWYQQSLDQGLQFLIQYYNGEERAKGNILERFSAQQFPDLHSELNLSSLELGDSALYFCASSVAAASGDTQYFGPGTRLTVL.

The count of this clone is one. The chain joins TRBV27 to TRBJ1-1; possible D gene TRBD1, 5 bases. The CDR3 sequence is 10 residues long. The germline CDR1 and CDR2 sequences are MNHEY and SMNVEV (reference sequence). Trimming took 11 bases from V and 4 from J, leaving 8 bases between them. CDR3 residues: CAVGVTEAFF. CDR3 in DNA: TGTGCCGTGGGGGTCACTGAAGCTTTCTTT.

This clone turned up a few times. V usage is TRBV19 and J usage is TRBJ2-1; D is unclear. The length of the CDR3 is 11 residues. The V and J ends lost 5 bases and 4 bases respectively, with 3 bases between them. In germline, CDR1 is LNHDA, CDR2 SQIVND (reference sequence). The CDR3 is CASSFYNEQFF. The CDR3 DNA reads TGTGCCAGTAGTTTTTACAATGAGCAGTTCTTC. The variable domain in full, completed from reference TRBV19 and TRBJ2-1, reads DGGITQSPKYLFRKEGQNVTLSCEQNLNHDAMYWYRQDPGQGLRLIYYSQIVNDFQKGDIAEGYSVSREKKESFPLTVTSAQKNPTAFYLCASSFYNEQFFGPGTRLTVL.

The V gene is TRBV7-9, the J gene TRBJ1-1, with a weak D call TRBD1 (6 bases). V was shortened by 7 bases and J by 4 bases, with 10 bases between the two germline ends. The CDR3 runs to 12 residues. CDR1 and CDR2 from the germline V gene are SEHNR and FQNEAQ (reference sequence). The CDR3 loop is CASIKGGTEAFF. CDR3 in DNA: TGTGCCAGCATCAAAGGGGGCACTGAAGCTTTCTTT.

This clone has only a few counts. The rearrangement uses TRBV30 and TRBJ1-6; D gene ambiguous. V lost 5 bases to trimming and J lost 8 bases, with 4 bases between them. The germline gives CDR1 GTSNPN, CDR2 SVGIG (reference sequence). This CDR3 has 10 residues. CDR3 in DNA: TGTGCCTGGGGCGATTCACCCCTCCACTTT. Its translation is CAWGDSPLHF.

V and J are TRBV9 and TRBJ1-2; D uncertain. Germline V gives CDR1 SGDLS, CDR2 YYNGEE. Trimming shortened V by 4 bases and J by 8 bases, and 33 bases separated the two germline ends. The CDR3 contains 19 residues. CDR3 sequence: CASSPPSREGIVGVGGYTF. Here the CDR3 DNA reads TGTGCCAGCAGCCCTCCCAGCCGGGAGGGAATAGTGGGAGTAGGAGGCTACACCTTC.